The rows below give T cell receptor beta chains drawn from one sample of a study of spatial heterogeneity in lung cancer. TCRdb ran MiXCR on the 5' RACE reads and lists one entry per CDR3 protein. The table lists tens of thousands of distinct CDR3 sequences, 15% to 20% of them singletons. The material was PBMCs, obtained at follow-up. The receptors were sampled from a male donor with early-stage non-small cell lung cancer. Each CDR3 is given with its conserved first and last residue. D genes are given only for firm matches. Not every row has a clone size; where given, it reads once, few, many or a size class.

d_gene	len	v_gene	abundance	j_gene	CDR3nt	CDR3aa
NA	16	TRBV4-1	NA	TRBJ1-3	TGCGCCAGCAGCCGGGCTTTAGGCGACGGTGGAAACACCATATATTTT	CASSRALGDGGNTIYF
NA	16	TRBV24-1	NA	TRBJ2-1	TGTGCCACCAGTGATTTGCTTTCTGGGGGTACTCATGAGCAGTTCTTC	CATSDLLSGGTHEQFF
NA	16	TRBV29-1	few	TRBJ2-5	TGCAGCGTTGCCCACGACCAACCGTTCGTCGAAGAGACCCAGTACTTC	CSVAHDQPFVEETQYF
NA	15	TRBV18	NA	TRBJ1-4	TGTGCCAGCTCGCCTATGGACATTTATAATGAAAAACTGTTTTTT	CASSPMDIYNEKLFF
NA	15	TRBV19	NA	TRBJ2-3	TGTGCCAGTAGTATAGCTGAGGAATTCTGGGATACGCAGTATTTT	CASSIAEEFWDTQYF
NA	13	TRBV2	NA	TRBJ2-1	TGTGCCAGCAGCCCCGACGATGCGAGGGAGCAGTTCTTC	CASSPDDAREQFF
NA	15	TRBV24-1	few	TRBJ2-3	TGTGCCACCAGAGGCCGGGACACTAGCACAGATACGCAGTATTTT	CATRGRDTSTDTQYF
TRBD2	17	TRBV20-1	NA	TRBJ2-5	TGCAGTGCTAGAGATGGCCCTAGACTAGCTGGTAAAGAGACCCAGTACTTC	CSARDGPRLAGKETQYF
NA	12	TRBV7-2	NA	TRBJ2-1	TGTGCCAGCAGCCTCGAATGGGTAGGGCAGTTCTTC	CASSLEWVGQFF
NA	11	TRBV7-8	NA	TRBJ1-1	TGTGCCAGCAGCCCCGCAGATGAAGCTTTCTTT	CASSPADEAFF
NA	15	TRBV6-1	few	TRBJ2-1	TGTGCCAGCAGTGGATGGCAGAACAATTACAATGAGCAGTTCTTC	CASSGWQNNYNEQFF
NA	11	TRBV27	NA	TRBJ1-1	TGTGCCAGCATAAGGGACACTGAAGCTTTCTTT	CASIRDTEAFF
TRBD1	13	TRBV2	once	TRBJ2-1	TGTGCCAGCCGGGACAGGGGGTCCAATGAGCAGTTCTTC	CASRDRGSNEQFF
TRBD1	13	TRBV2	few	TRBJ2-1	TGTGCCAGCAGTCCTGGGACAGACAATGAGCAGTTCTTC	CASSPGTDNEQFF
NA	14	TRBV5-1	NA	TRBJ2-5	TGCGCCAGCAGCTTCACTCCGGGACAAGAGACCCAGTACTTC	CASSFTPGQETQYF
TRBD1	15	TRBV9	many	TRBJ2-1	TGTGCCAGCAGCGGACAGGGGGCTGCCTACAATGAGCAGTTCTTC	CASSGQGAAYNEQFF
NA	14	TRBV5-5	NA	TRBJ2-7	TGTGCCAGCAGCTTGGGTCGACAAACCTACGAGCAGTACTTC	CASSLGRQTYEQYF
TRBD1	12	TRBV29-1	NA	TRBJ2-5	TGCAGCGCCGGACAGGGCCCAGAGACCCAGTACTTC	CSAGQGPETQYF
NA	14	TRBV10-3	NA	TRBJ1-5	TGTGCCACCTCCCTATCGGGGACCAATCAGCCCCAACATTTT	CATSLSGTNQPQHF
NA	11	TRBV20-1	NA	TRBJ1-1	TGCAGTGCAATGGGGGAAACTGAAGCTTTCTTT	CSAMGETEAFF
NA	15	TRBV4-3	NA	TRBJ1-4	TGCGCCAGCAGCCAAGATTTGGGCGGCGGTGAAAAACTGTTTTTT	CASSQDLGGGEKLFF
NA	13	TRBV9	few	TRBJ1-6	TGTGCCAGCAGCGAGAGACTAAATTCACCCCTCCACTTT	CASSERLNSPLHF
TRBD1	15	TRBV12-3/TRBV12-4	few	TRBJ1-5	TGTGCCAGCAGCCCAGGGGACAGGGGCATTCAGCCCCAGCATTTT	CASSPGDRGIQPQHF
TRBD2	15	TRBV5-5	many	TRBJ2-7	TGTGCCAGCAGTTTTACTAGCGGGAGTGGGGTCGAGCAGTACTTC	CASSFTSGSGVEQYF
NA	12	TRBV21-1	once	TRBJ2-3	TGTGCCAGCAGCATAAGGGCCCATACGCAGTATTTT	CASSIRAHTQYF
TRBD2	18	TRBV4-1	NA	TRBJ2-7	TGCGCCAGCAGCCCGCACCTTAGTGGCGGGAGGCTCTCCTACGAGCAGTACTTC	CASSPHLSGGRLSYEQYF
TRBD2	15	TRBV20-1	NA	TRBJ2-1	TGCAGTGCTAAGATAGCGGGAGAGGTATACAATGAGCAGTTCTTC	CSAKIAGEVYNEQFF
TRBD1	15	TRBV10-3	few	TRBJ1-1	TGTGCCATCAGTGAGATCGGGACAGACCACACTGAAGCTTTCTTT	CAISEIGTDHTEAFF
NA	15	TRBV29-1	few	TRBJ2-2	TGCAGCGCAAGTACAGAATTCGCGAACACCGGGGAGCTGTTTTTT	CSASTEFANTGELFF
TRBD1	13	TRBV7-6	few	TRBJ1-2	TGTGCCAGCAGCCAGGGGGAGGGTAAAGGCTACACCTTC	CASSQGEGKGYTF
NA	12	TRBV4-2	few	TRBJ2-1	TGTGCCAGCAGCCAAGATAACGGGGAGCAGTTCTTC	CASSQDNGEQFF
NA	15	TRBV9	NA	TRBJ2-2	TGTGCCAGCAGCGTAAACACCCTGGGGACCGGGGAGCTGTTTTTT	CASSVNTLGTGELFF
NA	15	TRBV5-1	NA	TRBJ2-2	TGCGCCAGCAGCTTGTCAACGGAAGCAGGCGGGGAGCTGTTTTTT	CASSLSTEAGGELFF
TRBD2	14	TRBV20-1	NA	TRBJ2-7	TGCAGTGCTAGAGATGAGGGAGGGATCCACGAGCAGTACTTC	CSARDEGGIHEQYF
TRBD2	16	TRBV7-9	NA	TRBJ2-1	TGTGCCAGCAGCTCCCGCCTAGCGGGCTCCTACAATGAGCAGTTCTTC	CASSSRLAGSYNEQFF
TRBD2	16	TRBV20-1	NA	TRBJ2-5	TGCAGTGCTGCCAGCGGACTAGCGGGTGCACAAGAGACCCAGTACTTC	CSAASGLAGAQETQYF
TRBD1	18	TRBV4-1	NA	TRBJ1-3	TGCGCCAGCAGCCAAGAACCGCGTCGGACAGGCTCTGGAAACACCATATATTTT	CASSQEPRRTGSGNTIYF
TRBD2	15	TRBV4-1	once	TRBJ2-7	TGCGCCAGCAGCCAGGTGGCTAGCGGCCTCTACGAGCAGTACTTC	CASSQVASGLYEQYF
NA	17	TRBV4-3	few	TRBJ2-5	TGCGCCAGCAGCCAAGAACTGGCTCTTGGCAGGGGCGAGACCCAGTACTTC	CASSQELALGRGETQYF
TRBD1	12	TRBV2	few	TRBJ2-1	TGTGCCAGCACCACAGGGGGTGGTGAGCAGTTCTTC	CASTTGGGEQFF
NA	13	TRBV11-2	few	TRBJ2-3	TGTGCCAGCAGCTCAGCGGACGCTACGAGAAAGTATTTT	CASSSADATRKYF
NA	14	TRBV5-5	many	TRBJ2-5	TGTGCCAGCAGACCGACTGACACTGAAGAGACCCAGTACTTC	CASRPTDTEETQYF
TRBD1	16	TRBV18	NA	TRBJ1-6	TGTGCCAGCTCACCTGCAGGACAGGGGGTAAATTCACCCCTCCACTTT	CASSPAGQGVNSPLHF
TRBD1	15	TRBV5-1	NA	TRBJ2-7	TGCGCCAGCAGCCAGTACAGGGGGGAGTCCTACGAGCAGTACTTC	CASSQYRGESYEQYF
NA	13	TRBV7-8	NA	TRBJ1-1	TGTGCCAGCAGCTTAATAGTCGGAACTGAAGCTTTCTTT	CASSLIVGTEAFF
NA	14	TRBV19	NA	TRBJ2-3	TGTGCCAGTAGTATGGACATAGCGGCAGATACGCAGTATTTT	CASSMDIAADTQYF
NA	14	TRBV25-1	once	TRBJ1-4	TGTGTCAGCAGTGATGCCGATCGGGATGAAAAACTGTTTTTT	CVSSDADRDEKLFF
TRBD2	19	TRBV6-2/TRBV6-3	few	TRBJ2-1	TGTGCCAGCAGTCAGCGTTCAATCCTGGGACTAGCGGGAAACAATGAGCAGTTCTTC	CASSQRSILGLAGNNEQFF
TRBD2	14	TRBV20-1	many	TRBJ2-5	TGCAGTGCCGACGGACTAGCGGGAGTTGAGACCCAGTACTTC	CSADGLAGVETQYF
NA	13	TRBV7-7	NA	TRBJ2-3	TGTACCAGCAGCTTAGAGCTCACAGATACGCAGTATTTT	CTSSLELTDTQYF
NA	14	TRBV24-1	NA	TRBJ1-5	TGTGCCACGGCTTCCGGGACACTGAATCAGCCCCAGCATTTT	CATASGTLNQPQHF
NA	15	TRBV29-1	many	TRBJ2-5	TGCAGCGTTGTTAAAGGAACTAGCCCTCAAGAGACCCAGTACTTC	CSVVKGTSPQETQYF
TRBD2	16	TRBV4-1	NA	TRBJ2-3	TGCGCCAGCAGCTCCAAGGGAGGGAGGAACACAGATACGCAGTATTTT	CASSSKGGRNTDTQYF
TRBD1	16	TRBV24-1	NA	TRBJ1-4	TGTGCCACCAGTGACCAAGCTGGACAGGGGAGAGAAAAACTGTTTTTT	CATSDQAGQGREKLFF
NA	14	TRBV5-1	NA	TRBJ1-1	TGCGCCAGCAGCTTGGTTTCGGTGAACACTGAAGCTTTCTTT	CASSLVSVNTEAFF